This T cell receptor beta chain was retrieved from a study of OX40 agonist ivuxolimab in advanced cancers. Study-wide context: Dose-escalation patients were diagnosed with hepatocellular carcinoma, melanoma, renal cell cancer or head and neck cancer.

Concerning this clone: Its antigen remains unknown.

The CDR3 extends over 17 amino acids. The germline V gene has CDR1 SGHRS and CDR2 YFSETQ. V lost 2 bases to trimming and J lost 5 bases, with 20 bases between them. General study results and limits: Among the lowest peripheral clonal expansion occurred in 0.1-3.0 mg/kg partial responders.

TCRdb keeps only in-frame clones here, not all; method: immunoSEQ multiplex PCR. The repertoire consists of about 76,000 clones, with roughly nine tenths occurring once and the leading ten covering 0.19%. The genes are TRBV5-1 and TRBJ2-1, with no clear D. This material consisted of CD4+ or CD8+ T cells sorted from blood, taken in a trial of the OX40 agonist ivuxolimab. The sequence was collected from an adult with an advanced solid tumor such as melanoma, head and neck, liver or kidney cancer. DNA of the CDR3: TGCGCCAGCAGCTTCTTACTCCGGGCCCTAATAGACAATGAGCAGTTCTTC. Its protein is CASSFLLRALIDNEQFF. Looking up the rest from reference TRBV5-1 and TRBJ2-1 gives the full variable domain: KAGVTQTPRYLIKTRGQQVTLSCSPISGHRSVSWYQQTPGQGLQFLFEYFSETQRNKGNFPGRFSGRQFSNSRSEMNVSTLELGDSALYLCASSFLLRALIDNEQFFGPGTRLTVL.